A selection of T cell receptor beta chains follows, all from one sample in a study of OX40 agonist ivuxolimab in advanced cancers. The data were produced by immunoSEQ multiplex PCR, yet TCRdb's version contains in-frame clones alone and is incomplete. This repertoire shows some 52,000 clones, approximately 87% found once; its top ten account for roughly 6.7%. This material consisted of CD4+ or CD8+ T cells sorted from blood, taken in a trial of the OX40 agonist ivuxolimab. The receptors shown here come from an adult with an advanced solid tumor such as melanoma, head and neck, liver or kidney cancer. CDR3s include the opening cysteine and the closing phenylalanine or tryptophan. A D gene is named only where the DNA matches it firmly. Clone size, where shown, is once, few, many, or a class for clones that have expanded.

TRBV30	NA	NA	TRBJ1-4	CAWTASEKLFF	TGTGCCTGGACAGCCAGTGAAAAACTGTTTTTT
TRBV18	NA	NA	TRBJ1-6	CASSPEQNSPLHF	TGTGCCAGCTCCCCGGAACAGAATTCACCCCTCCACTTT
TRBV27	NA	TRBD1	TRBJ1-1	CASSSRTGGGLVGTPNTEAFF	TGTGCCAGCAGCTCCCGCACAGGGGGCGGGTTGGTCGGTACCCCTAACACTGAAGCTTTCTTT
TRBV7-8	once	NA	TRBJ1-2	CASSARGLYGYTF	TGTGCCAGCAGCGCCCGGGGCCTCTATGGCTACACCTTC
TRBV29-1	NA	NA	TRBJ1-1	CSVELVGGAFF	TGCAGCGTTGAGTTGGTCGGCGGAGCTTTCTTT
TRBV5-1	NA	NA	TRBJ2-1	CASSLDPPGYNEQFF	TGCGCCAGCAGCTTGGACCCCCCAGGATACAATGAGCAGTTCTTC
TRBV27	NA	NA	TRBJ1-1	CASSSHHTEAFF	TGTGCCAGCAGCTCTCATCACACTGAAGCTTTCTTT
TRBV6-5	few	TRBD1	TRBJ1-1	CASSYNGLGQGAGAFF	TGTGCCAGCAGTTATAATGGGTTGGGGCAGGGGGCCGGGGCTTTCTTT
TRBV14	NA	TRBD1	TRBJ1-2	CASSSGTGFYGYTF	TGTGCCAGCAGTTCCGGGACAGGGTTCTATGGCTACACCTTC
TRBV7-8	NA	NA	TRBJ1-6	CASSHQSPLHF	TGTGCCAGCAGCCACCAGAGTCCCCTCCACTTT
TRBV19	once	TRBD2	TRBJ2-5	CASTQGLARGTQYF	TGTGCCAGTACCCAGGGACTAGCGAGGGGGACCCAGTACTTC
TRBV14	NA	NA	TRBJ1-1	CASSQELKTRTEAFF	TGTGCCAGCAGCCAAGAGCTGAAGACAAGGACTGAAGCTTTCTTT
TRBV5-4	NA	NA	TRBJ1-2	CASSFGSANYGYTF	TGTGCCAGCAGCTTTGGCAGCGCTAACTATGGCTACACCTTC
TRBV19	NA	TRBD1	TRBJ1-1	CASSKGQGNTEAFF	TGTGCCAGTAGTAAAGGACAGGGGAACACTGAAGCTTTCTTT
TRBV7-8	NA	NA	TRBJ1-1	CASSLEHTEAFF	TGTGCCAGCAGCTTAGAGCACACTGAAGCTTTCTTT
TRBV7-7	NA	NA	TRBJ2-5	CASSLDPGGEETQYF	TGTGCCAGCAGCTTAGATCCGGGCGGGGAAGAGACCCAGTACTTC
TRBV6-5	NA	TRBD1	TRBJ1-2	CASSSGDGQGVYGYTF	TGTGCCAGCAGTTCCGGCGACGGACAGGGAGTCTATGGCTACACCTTC
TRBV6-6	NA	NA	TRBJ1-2	CASSLISGDYGYTF	TGTGCCAGCAGCCTCATTAGTGGGGACTATGGCTACACCTTC
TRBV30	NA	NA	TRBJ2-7	CACGDTSYEQYF	TGTGCCTGTGGGGACACGTCCTACGAGCAGTACTTC
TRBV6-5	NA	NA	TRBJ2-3	CASSLIRADTQYF	TGTGCCAGCAGTCTTATTAGGGCAGATACGCAGTATTTT
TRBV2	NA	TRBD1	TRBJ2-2	CASSGQGAKNTGELFF	TGTGCCAGCAGTGGCCAGGGGGCTAAGAACACCGGGGAGCTGTTTTTT
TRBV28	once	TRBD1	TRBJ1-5	CASTTGAIRGNQPQHF	TGTGCCAGCACGACAGGGGCCATAAGAGGCAATCAGCCCCAGCATTTT
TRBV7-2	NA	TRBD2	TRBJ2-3	CASSYTPGGITDTQYF	TGTGCCAGCAGCTACACGCCGGGGGGTATCACAGATACGCAGTATTTT
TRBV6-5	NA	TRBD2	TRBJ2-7	CASRTSGAAYEQYF	TGTGCCAGCAGGACTAGCGGGGCCGCCTACGAGCAGTACTTC
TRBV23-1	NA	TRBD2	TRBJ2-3	CASSPRGGVIGWPLTDTQYF	TGCGCCAGCAGTCCTCGGGGAGGGGTTATAGGCTGGCCCCTCACAGATACGCAGTATTTT
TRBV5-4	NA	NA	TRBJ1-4	CASSLGGGREKLFF	TGTGCCAGCAGCTTGGGAGGGGGTAGAGAAAAACTGTTTTTT
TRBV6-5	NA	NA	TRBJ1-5	CASSPRALYQPQHF	TGTGCCAGCAGCCCTCGGGCCTTATATCAGCCCCAGCATTTT